This TCR beta chain was captured by sequencing in a study of blood T cells in healthy people across ages. A second PCR of roughly 6 to 12 cycles used a sample-barcoded 5' primer and a J-beta primer mix. MiXCR was run by TCRdb on the 5' RACE reads, yielding one entry per CDR3 protein. The sample gives approximately 600,000 distinct CDR3 sequences, about 54% of which show up once; about two fifths is in the top ten. Points on this clonotype: The antigen remains undetermined.

Findings and limits, study-wide: Aged donors had fewer naive CD4+ cells and lower diversity than long-lived donors.

The CDR3 has 12 amino acids. CDR1 and CDR2 from the germline V gene are MNHNY and SVGAGI (reference sequence). This TCR was recovered from a man aged 55-75 years in good health. The rearrangement uses TRBV6-6 and TRBJ2-7; D remains ambiguous. Judging by the DNA end, TRBJ2-5 fits better; the J call may be wrong. Input material: blood. CDR3 bases: TGTGCCAGCGGAGCTACACAAGAGACCCAGTACTTC. Amino acids: CASGATQETQYF.